This T cell receptor (beta chain) was captured in a study of beta chain features in type 1 diabetes. General observations from the study: PCR might favor shorter templates, but any such skew would affect patients and controls equally.

The sequenced template was cDNA made from the entire isolated RNA. The repertoire was sequenced with immunoSEQ multiplex PCR; TCRdb's copy has only in-frame clones and lacks some. Of about 350,000 clones listed, around 20% are singletons. There are a few counts of this clone. Its antigen is unknown. V lost 2 bases, J lost 8 bases, and 10 bases lay in between. This CDR3 is built from 13 residues. From germline, CDR1 is SGHNT and CDR2 YYREEE (reference sequence). This TCR came from a woman under 30 in good health. This chain joins TRBV5-4 and TRBJ1-4, with D possibly TRBD1 on 5 matching bases. Sequenced sample: naive CD4+ T cells from blood. CDR3 sequence: CASSFPGNEKLFF. In DNA form, the CDR3 reads TGTGCCAGCAGCTTCCCAGGGAACGAAAAACTGTTTTTT.